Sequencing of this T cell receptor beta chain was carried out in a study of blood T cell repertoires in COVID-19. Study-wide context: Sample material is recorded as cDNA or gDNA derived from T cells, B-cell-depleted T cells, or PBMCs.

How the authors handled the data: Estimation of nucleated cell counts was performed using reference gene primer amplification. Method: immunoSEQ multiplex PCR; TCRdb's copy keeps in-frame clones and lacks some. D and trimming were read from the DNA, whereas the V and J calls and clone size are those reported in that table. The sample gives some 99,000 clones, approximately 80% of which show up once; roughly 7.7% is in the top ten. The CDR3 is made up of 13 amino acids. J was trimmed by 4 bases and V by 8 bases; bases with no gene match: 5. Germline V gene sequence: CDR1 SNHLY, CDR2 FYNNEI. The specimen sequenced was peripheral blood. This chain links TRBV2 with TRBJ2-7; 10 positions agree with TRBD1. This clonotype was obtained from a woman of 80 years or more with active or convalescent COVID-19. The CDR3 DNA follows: TGTGCCAGCCAGACAGGGGGCCAGTACGAGCAGTACTTC. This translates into CASQTGGQYEQYF.